This TCR beta chain emerged from a study of T-cell memory formation after mild COVID-19. Study results and caveats: Among contracting clones, CD4+ were mainly CM/EM and CD8+ enriched in EMRA. From day 15 to 85, contracting clones were balanced between CD4 and CD8, whereas later expanders leaned toward CD4+. Confirmation was lacking for SARS-CoV-2 specificity of second-wave clones that peaked on day 37.

The V end lost 1 base, the J end lost 6 bases, and 16 bases lay between the germline ends. The CDR3 runs 16 residues. Germline V CDR1 and CDR2: SGHAT, FQNNGV. Using its own MiXCR run on the 5' RACE reads, TCRdb lists one record per CDR3 protein. The sample holds around 140,000 distinct CDR3 sequences, around 21% seen once. As to this clonotype: As yet, its antigen is unknown.

The V call is TRBV11-2, the J call TRBJ2-1, with unresolved D. The specimen was PBMCs or a T cell subset sorted from them (not recorded which). This clonotype was sampled from an adult woman who had mild COVID-19 (a few samples of this study predate the infection). Cell type and time point are not known. CDR3 residues: CASSLVRDLRTNEQFF. The CDR3 nucleotides read TGTGCCAGCAGCTTAGTAAGGGATCTACGGACCAATGAGCAGTTCTTC.